This T cell receptor (beta chain) was profiled in a study of molecular identifiers for immune sequencing clone quantification. TCRdb processed the PCR reads anew with MiXCR; each CDR3 protein has one entry. Found here are more than 250,000 distinct CDR3 sequences, 20% to 25% of them singletons; the top ten hold 0.7% to 0.9%. The trim removed 0 bases at V and 3 bases at J, leaving 9 bases unmatched. Germline lookup yields CDR1 MGHRA and CDR2 YSYEKL. The CDR3 has 17 residues. The source material was naive CD8+ T cells from blood, with Jurkat cell RNA spiked in. Noted subset: FACS-sorted CD8+CD4-CCR7+CD45RA+ naive T cells. This receptor was taken from a human donor in good health. Some libraries in this study had Jurkat cell RNA spiked in. This chain connects TRBV4-1 to TRBJ2-3, with TRBD2 matching over 7 bases. The CDR3 is CASSQEVGGGGTDTQYF. The CDR3 DNA reads TGCGCCAGCAGCCAAGAGGTGGGGGGGGGAGGAACAGATACGCAGTATTTT.